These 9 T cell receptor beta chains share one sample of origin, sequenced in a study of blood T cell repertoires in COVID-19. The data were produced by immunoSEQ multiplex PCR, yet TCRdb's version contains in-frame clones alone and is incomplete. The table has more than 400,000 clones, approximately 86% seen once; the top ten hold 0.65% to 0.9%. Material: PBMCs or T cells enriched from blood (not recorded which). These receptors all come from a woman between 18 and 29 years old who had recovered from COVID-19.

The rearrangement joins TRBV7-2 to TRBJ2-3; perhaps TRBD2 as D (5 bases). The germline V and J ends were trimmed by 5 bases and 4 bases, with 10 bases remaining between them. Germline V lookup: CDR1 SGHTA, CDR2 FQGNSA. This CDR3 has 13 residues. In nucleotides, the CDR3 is TGTGCCAGCAGCCTCCGGGGTGCAGATACGCAGTATTTT. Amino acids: CASSLRGADTQYF.

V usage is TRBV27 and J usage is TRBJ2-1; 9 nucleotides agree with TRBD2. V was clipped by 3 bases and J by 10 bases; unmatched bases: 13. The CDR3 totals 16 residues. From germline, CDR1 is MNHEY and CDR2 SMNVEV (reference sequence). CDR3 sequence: CASSFTPGLAPREQFF. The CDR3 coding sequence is TGTGCCAGCAGTTTCACTCCGGGACTAGCTCCCCGCGAGCAGTTCTTC.

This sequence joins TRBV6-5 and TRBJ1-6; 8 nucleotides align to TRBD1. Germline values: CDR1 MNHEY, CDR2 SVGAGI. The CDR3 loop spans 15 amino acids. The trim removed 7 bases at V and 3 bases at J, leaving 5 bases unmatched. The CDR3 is CASKGQAIYNSPLHF. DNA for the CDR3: TGTGCCAGCAAGGGACAGGCGATCTATAATTCACCCCTCCACTTT.

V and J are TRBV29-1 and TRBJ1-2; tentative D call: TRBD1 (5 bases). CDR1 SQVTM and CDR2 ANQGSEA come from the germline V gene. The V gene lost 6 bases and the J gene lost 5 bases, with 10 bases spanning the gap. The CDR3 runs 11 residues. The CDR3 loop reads CSVLEGYGYTF. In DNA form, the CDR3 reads TGCAGCGTCCTGGAGGGGTATGGCTACACCTTC.

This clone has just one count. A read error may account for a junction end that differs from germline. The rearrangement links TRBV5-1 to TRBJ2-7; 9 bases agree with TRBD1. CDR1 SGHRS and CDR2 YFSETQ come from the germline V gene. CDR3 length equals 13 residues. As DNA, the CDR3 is TGCGCCAGCAGCTTGACGGGTCGGGACAGGGTCCACTTC. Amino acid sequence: CASSLTGRDRVHF.

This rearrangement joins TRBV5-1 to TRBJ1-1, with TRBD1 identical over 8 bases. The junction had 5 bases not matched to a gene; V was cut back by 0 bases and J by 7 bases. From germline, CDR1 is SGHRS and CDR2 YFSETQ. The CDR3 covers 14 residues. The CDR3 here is CASSLGAGTGEAFF. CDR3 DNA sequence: TGCGCCAGCAGCTTGGGGGCCGGGACAGGTGAAGCTTTCTTT.

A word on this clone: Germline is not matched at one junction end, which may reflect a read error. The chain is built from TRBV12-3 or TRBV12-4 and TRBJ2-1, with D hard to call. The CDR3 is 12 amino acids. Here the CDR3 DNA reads TGTGCCAGCAGTGCCTCCGGGTCCCCGGTCCTCTTC. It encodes CASSASGSPVLF.

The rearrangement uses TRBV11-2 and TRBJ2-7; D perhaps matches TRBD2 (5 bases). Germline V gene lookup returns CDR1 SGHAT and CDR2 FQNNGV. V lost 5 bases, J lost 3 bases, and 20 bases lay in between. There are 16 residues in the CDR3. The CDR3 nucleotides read TGTGCCAGCAGCCTAACCCCGCCGGGGAGTAACTACGAGCAGTACTTC. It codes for CASSLTPPGSNYEQYF.

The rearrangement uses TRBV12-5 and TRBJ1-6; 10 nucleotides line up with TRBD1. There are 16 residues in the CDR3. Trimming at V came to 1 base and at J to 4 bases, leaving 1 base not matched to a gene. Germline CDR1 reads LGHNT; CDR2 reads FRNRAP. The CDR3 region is CASGLADRGYNSPLHF. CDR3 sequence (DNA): TGTGCTAGTGGTTTGGCGGACAGGGGGTATAATTCACCCCTCCACTTT.